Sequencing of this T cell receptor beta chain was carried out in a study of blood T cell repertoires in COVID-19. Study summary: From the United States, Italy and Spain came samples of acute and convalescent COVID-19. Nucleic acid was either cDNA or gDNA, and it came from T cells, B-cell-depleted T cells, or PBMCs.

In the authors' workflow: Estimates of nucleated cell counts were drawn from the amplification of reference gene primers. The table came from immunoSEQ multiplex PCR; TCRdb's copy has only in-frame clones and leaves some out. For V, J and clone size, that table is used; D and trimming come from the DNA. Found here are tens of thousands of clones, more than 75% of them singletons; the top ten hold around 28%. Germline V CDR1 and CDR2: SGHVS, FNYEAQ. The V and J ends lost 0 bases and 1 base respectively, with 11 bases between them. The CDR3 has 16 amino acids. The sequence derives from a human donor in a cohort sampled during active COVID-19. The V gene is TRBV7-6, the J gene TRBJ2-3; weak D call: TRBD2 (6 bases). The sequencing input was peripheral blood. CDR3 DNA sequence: TGTGCCAGCAGCTTAGCGGCTAGCGTGGGCACAGATACGCAGTATTTT. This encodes CASSLAASVGTDTQYF.